The rows below give T cell receptor beta chains drawn from one sample of a study of blood T cells in healthy people across ages. TCRdb reanalysed the 5' RACE reads using MiXCR and keeps one entry per CDR3 protein. The sample lists about 670,000 distinct CDR3 sequences, 52% occurring once. Sequenced material: blood. The receptors originated from a woman older than 75 in good health. Both conserved end residues are part of each CDR3. The D gene is left open where the match is weak. A clone size is listed for some rows: how often the clone was seen (once, few, many), or a class if it is expanded.

many . TRBJ1-2 TRBV5-8 TGTGCCAGCAGCTTGGCCAACAGGGACGGCTACACCTTC CASSLANRDGYTF
. . TRBJ1-2 TRBV12-3/TRBV12-4 TGTGCCAGCAGCCTGGGTCAAATAGGCTATGGCTACACCTTC CASSLGQIGYGYTF
once TRBD2 TRBJ2-1 TRBV5-1 TGCGCCAGCAGCTCCCAACCGGGACTAGCGGGAGCGGGTAATGAGCAGTTCTTC CASSSQPGLAGAGNEQFF
. . TRBJ1-6 TRBV6-6 TGTGCCAGCAGCGTGACAGGCCTGGGCTCACCCCTCCACTTT CASSVTGLGSPLHF
. . TRBJ2-1 TRBV3-1 TGTGCCAGCAGCCAAGAAAGACCCTTCGGTGGTGAGCAGTTCTTC CASSQERPFGGEQFF
. . TRBJ2-1 TRBV12-3/TRBV12-4 TGTGCCAGCGCCCCGGGGGGCATAACCCTACAGTTCTTC CASAPGGITLQFF
. . TRBJ2-3 TRBV30 TGTGCCTTCCTGCCGGAGCAGACAGATACGCAGTATTTT CAFLPEQTDTQYF
few . TRBJ2-2 TRBV7-2 TGTGCCAGCAGCATAAGACTAGGCACCGGGGAGCTGTTTTTT CASSIRLGTGELFF
. . TRBJ1-2 TRBV29-1 TGCAGCGTTGAAGATCCGGTGGAGGGGAACTATGGCTACACCTTC CSVEDPVEGNYGYTF
many . TRBJ2-7 TRBV28 TGTGCCAGCAGTTTACGGGGTCGGGAGCAGTACTTC CASSLRGREQYF
. TRBD2 TRBJ2-5 TRBV6-6 TGTGCCAGCAGTTCCGGGAGGCTAGCGGTCCTGAAAGAGACCCAGTACTTC CASSSGRLAVLKETQYF
many TRBD2 TRBJ2-1 TRBV6-5 TGTGCCAGCAGTTCACTAGCGGGGGCGATTTACAATGAGCAGTTCTTC CASSSLAGAIYNEQFF
. . TRBJ1-2 TRBV20-1 TGCAGTGCTGACTCCGGGACATCCTATGGCTACACCTTC CSADSGTSYGYTF
. . TRBJ2-5 TRBV20-1 TGCAGTGCTAGAGGACAAGCGGGGACAGGAGAGACCCAGTACTTC CSARGQAGTGETQYF
many TRBD2 TRBJ2-1 TRBV28 TGTGCCAGCAGTGCGCGGGGGGGCCAGCATGAGCAGTTCTTC CASSARGGQHEQFF
few TRBD1 TRBJ1-6 TRBV12-3/TRBV12-4 TGTGCCAGCATTCGACAGGGGCACCACTATAATTCACCCCTCCACTTT CASIRQGHHYNSPLHF
once TRBD1 TRBJ1-2 TRBV28 TGTGCCAGCAGTTCCGGACAGGGGGCTCCGCGAGGCTACACCTTC CASSSGQGAPRGYTF
. . TRBJ2-6 TRBV7-3 TGTGCCAGCAGCTCAGGACAAAACCCTGCTGGGGCCAACGTCCTGACTTTC CASSSGQNPAGANVLTF
. TRBD2 TRBJ2-1 TRBV28 TGTGCCAGCAGCGCGGGACTAGCGGGTGTCGATGAGCAGTTCTTC CASSAGLAGVDEQFF
few . TRBJ1-5 TRBV29-1 TGCAGCGTTGTGATAGGGGCCCAGCCCCAGCATTTT CSVVIGAQPQHF
. TRBD2 TRBJ2-7 TRBV15 TGTGCCACCAGCGGACCATTAGCGGGATCAGGCGTCGAGCAGTACTTC CATSGPLAGSGVEQYF
. TRBD2 TRBJ2-1 TRBV10-3 TGTGCCATCAGGACCCCGGGACTAGCGGGAGGCCCGAGCTCCTACAATGAGCAGTTCTTC CAIRTPGLAGGPSSYNEQFF
few . TRBJ2-5 TRBV7-2 TGTGCCAGCAGCCAGATCGATGGGATGGATGCGGGGGAGACCCAGTACTTC CASSQIDGMDAGETQYF
few TRBD1 TRBJ2-5 TRBV25-1 TGTGCCAGCAGTGAAGGGACAGGTTGGGGCCAAGAGACCCAGTACTTC CASSEGTGWGQETQYF
many . TRBJ2-6 TRBV12-3/TRBV12-4 TGTGCCAGCAGTCTGAATCGGGGAACTGGGGCCAACGTCCTGACTTTC CASSLNRGTGANVLTF
medium-sized TRBD2 TRBJ2-1 TRBV6-6 TGTGCCAGCAGTTACTCGTCCCCTAGCGGGGGGATTTACAATGAGCAGTTCTTC CASSYSSPSGGIYNEQFF
few TRBD1 TRBJ2-4 TRBV25-1 TGTGCCAGCGGACAGGGGGGAGAAAACATTCAGTACTTC CASGQGGENIQYF
many . TRBJ2-3 TRBV7-7 TGTGCTAGCAGCCCCCGACTAGTGGATACGCAGTATTTT CASSPRLVDTQYF
. TRBD2 TRBJ2-7 TRBV28 TGTGCCAGCAGTTTAGGGCGGCGGGGGGCCTCCTACAATGAGCAGTACTTC CASSLGRRGASYNEQYF
. . TRBJ2-1 TRBV7-2 TGTGCCAGCAGCTCCCAATTTGGTGAGCAGTTCTTC CASSSQFGEQFF
many . TRBJ1-2 TRBV28 TGTGCCAGCAATACCCCGGGCAGGGCTCATGGCTACACCTTC CASNTPGRAHGYTF
. . TRBJ2-1 TRBV7-8 TGTGCCAGCAGCGCGGAGTCCAACTCGGAGACCCAGTTCTTC CASSAESNSETQFF
. TRBD1 TRBJ2-4 TRBV5-6 TGTGCTAGCAGCCAGGACCAGACAGGGGCTTTCCGGGAGCAGTACTTC CASSQDQTGAFREQYF
once . TRBJ1-6 TRBV2 TGTGCCAGCAGTGAAGCGCTTAGGTCACCCCTCCACTTT CASSEALRSPLHF
few . TRBJ2-5 TRBV7-6 TGTGCCAGCAGCGTACCACACCAAGAGACCCAGTACTTC CASSVPHQETQYF
. . TRBJ1-1 TRBV6-6 TGTGCCAGCGCAGGCCCCACTGAAGCTTTCTTT CASAGPTEAFF
. . TRBJ2-3 TRBV5-1 TGCGCCAGCAGCTTCGGGGGTCCTTCAGATACGCAGTATTTT CASSFGGPSDTQYF
once TRBD1 TRBJ2-5 TRBV5-1 TGCGCCAGCAGCGTGGGACAGAGGATTGATGAGCAGTACTTC CASSVGQRIDEQYF
. . TRBJ1-2 TRBV6-5 TGTGCCAGCAGTTACGTTGGGGCAGGCCTTAACTATGGCTACACCTTC CASSYVGAGLNYGYTF
. . TRBJ1-3 TRBV12-3/TRBV12-4 TGTGCCAGCAGCCACCTCGACATGGTCTACACCATATATTTT CASSHLDMVYTIYF
. TRBD2 TRBJ2-1 TRBV28 TGTGCCAGCGGCGGCACTCTAGCGGGAGCTGGCAATGAGCAGTTCTTC CASGGTLAGAGNEQFF
many TRBD2 TRBJ2-1 TRBV5-5 TGTGCCAGCAGCGGCTTACTAGCGGGCAATGAGCAGTTCTTC CASSGLLAGNEQFF
many . TRBJ2-1 TRBV10-3 TGTGCCATCTCGGGGCTGGATGAGCAGTTCTTC CAISGLDEQFF
few . TRBJ1-2 TRBV24-1 TGTGCCACCAGCGATCAGGGAGTTGGCTGTGGCTACACCTTC CATSDQGVGCGYTF
few . TRBJ2-7 TRBV11-1 TGTGCCAGCAGCTTCTTGAACGAGCAGTACTTC CASSFLNEQYF
few . TRBJ2-5 TRBV29-1 TGCAGCGTTGAAGCGGGCAGTCCTCAAGAGACCCAGTACTTC CSVEAGSPQETQYF
few . TRBJ1-5 TRBV7-9 TGTGCCAGCAGCTTAGTGGGGAGTAGGGATCAGCCCCAGCATTTT CASSLVGSRDQPQHF
many TRBD2 TRBJ2-4 TRBV30 TGTGCCTGGGGCACTAGCGGGACAGCCAAAAACATTCAGTACTTC CAWGTSGTAKNIQYF
. TRBD2 TRBJ2-7 TRBV20-1 TGCAGTGCTGACAACCTACTAGCGGGAGGCCTTCGCTCCTACGAGCAGTACTTC CSADNLLAGGLRSYEQYF
. . TRBJ2-1 TRBV6-1 TGTGCCAGCAGTGAAGAGGGTAGCGCAGTTTGGAGCTCCTACAATGAGCAGTTCTTC CASSEEGSAVWSSYNEQFF
. . TRBJ1-5 TRBV4-1 TGCGCCAGCAGCCAAGGGACAGAGGTGAATCAGCCCCAGCATTTT CASSQGTEVNQPQHF
. . TRBJ2-1 TRBV2 TGTGCCGGCAGTGAAGCGAATGGCTTCAACAATGAGCAGTTCTTC CAGSEANGFNNEQFF
. TRBD1 TRBJ2-7 TRBV27 TGTGCCAGCAGTTCATCCCCGGGACAGGGGGACAATGAGCAGTACTTC CASSSSPGQGDNEQYF
many TRBD2 TRBJ2-3 TRBV3-1 TGTGCCAGCAGCCAAGAGGCGGGCGGACTAGCGGGGTCTAGCACAGATACGCAGTATTTT CASSQEAGGLAGSSTDTQYF
. . TRBJ2-6 TRBV29-1 TGCAGCGTCGTTGGAACCTCTGGGGCCAACGTCCTGACTTTC CSVVGTSGANVLTF